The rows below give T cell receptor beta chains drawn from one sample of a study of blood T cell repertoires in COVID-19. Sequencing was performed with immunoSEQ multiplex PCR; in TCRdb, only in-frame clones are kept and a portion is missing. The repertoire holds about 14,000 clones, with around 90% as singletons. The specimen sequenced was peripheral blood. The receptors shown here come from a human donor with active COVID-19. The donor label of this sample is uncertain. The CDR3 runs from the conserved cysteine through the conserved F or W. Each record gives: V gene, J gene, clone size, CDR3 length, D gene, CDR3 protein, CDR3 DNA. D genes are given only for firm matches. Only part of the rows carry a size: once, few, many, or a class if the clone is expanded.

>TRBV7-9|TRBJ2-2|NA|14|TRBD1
CAGLQGENTGELFF
TGTGCCGGCCTCCAGGGGGAGAACACCGGGGAGCTGTTTTTT
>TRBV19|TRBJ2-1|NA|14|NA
CASSRTPWDIVQFF
TGTGCCAGTAGTAGGACTCCCTGGGACATCGTGCAGTTCTTC
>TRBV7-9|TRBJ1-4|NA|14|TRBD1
CASSFRDRNEKLFF
TGTGCCAGCAGCTTTAGGGACAGGAATGAAAAACTGTTTTTT
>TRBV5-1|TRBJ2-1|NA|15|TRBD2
CASSLVAGGPGEQFF
TGCGCCAGCAGCTTGGTGGCGGGGGGCCCGGGTGAGCAGTTCTTC
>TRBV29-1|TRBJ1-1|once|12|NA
CSASGVGTEAFF
TGCAGCGCCTCAGGGGTGGGGACTGAAGCTTTCTTT
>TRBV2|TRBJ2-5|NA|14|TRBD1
CASSDRTGLETQYF
TGTGCCAGCAGTGACAGGACAGGGTTAGAGACCCAGTACTTC
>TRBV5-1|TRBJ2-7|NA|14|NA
CASSPGRDFYEQYF
TGCGCCAGCAGCCCGGGACGGGACTTTTACGAGCAGTACTTC
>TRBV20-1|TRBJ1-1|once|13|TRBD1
CSAIDRVNTEAFF
TGCAGTGCTATTGACAGGGTAAACACTGAAGCTTTCTTT
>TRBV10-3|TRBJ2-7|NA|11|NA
CAISDGATQYF
TGTGCCATCAGTGATGGAGCAACCCAGTACTTC
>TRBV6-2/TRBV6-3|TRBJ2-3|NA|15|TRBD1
CASSPQGAGTDTQYF
TGTGCCAGCAGCCCACAGGGGGCAGGCACAGATACGCAGTATTTT
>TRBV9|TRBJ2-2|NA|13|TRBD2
CASGGGNTGELFF
TGCGCCAGTGGGGGGGGGAACACCGGGGAGCTGTTTTTT
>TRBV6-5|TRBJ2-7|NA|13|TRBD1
CASSYIGTGEQYF
TGTGCCAGCAGTTACATCGGGACAGGGGAGCAGTACTTC
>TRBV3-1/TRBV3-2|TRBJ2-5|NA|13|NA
CASSQRQVETQYF
TGTGCCAGCAGCCAACGACAAGTGGAGACCCAGTACTTC
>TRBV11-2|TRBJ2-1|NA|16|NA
CASSLLSRGSYNEQFF
TGTGCCAGCAGCTTATTATCCAGGGGTAGCTACAATGAGCAGTTCTTC
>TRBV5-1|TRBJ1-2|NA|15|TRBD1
CASSLLGQGDYGYTF
TGCGCCAGCAGCTTGTTAGGACAGGGTGACTATGGCTACACCTTC
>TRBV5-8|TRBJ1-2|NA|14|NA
CASSLRQTNYGYTF
TGTGCCAGCAGCTTGAGACAGACTAACTATGGCTACACCTTC
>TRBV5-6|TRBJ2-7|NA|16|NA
CASSLGLGLARDEQYF
TGTGCCAGCAGCTTGGGTCTGGGATTAGCGAGGGACGAGCAGTACTTC
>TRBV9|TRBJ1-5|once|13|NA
CASSGGPGQPQHF
TGTGCCAGCAGCGGGGGCCCGGGTCAGCCCCAGCATTTT
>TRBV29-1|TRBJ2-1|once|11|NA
CSVDNYNEQFF
TGCAGCGTTGACAACTACAATGAGCAGTTCTTC
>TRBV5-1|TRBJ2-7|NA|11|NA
CASSSIYEQYF
TGCGCCAGCAGCTCAATCTACGAGCAGTACTTC
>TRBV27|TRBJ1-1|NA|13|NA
CASRPLGRAEAFF
TGTGCCTCCCGGCCACTAGGGAGGGCTGAAGCTTTCTTT
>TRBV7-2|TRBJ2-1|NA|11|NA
CASSSGIEQFF
TGTGCCAGCAGCTCCGGGATTGAGCAGTTCTTC
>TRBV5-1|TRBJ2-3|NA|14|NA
CASSFQAKLDTQYF
TGCGCCAGCAGCTTTCAAGCGAAGTTAGATACGCAGTATTTT
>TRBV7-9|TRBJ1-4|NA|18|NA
CASSSSGATGILSEKLFF
TGTGCCAGCAGCTCGAGCGGCGCCACAGGGATTTTGTCTGAAAAACTGTTTTTT
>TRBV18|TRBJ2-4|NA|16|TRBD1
CASSPRDSDVGDIQYF
TGTGCCAGCTCACCCCGGGACAGTGATGTTGGGGACATTCAGTACTTC
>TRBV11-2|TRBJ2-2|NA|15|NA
CASSLVGGSTGELFF
TGTGCCAGCAGCTTAGTCGGGGGTTCCACCGGGGAGCTGTTTTTT
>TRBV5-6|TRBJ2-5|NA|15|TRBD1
CASSSGTGLQETQYF
TGTGCCAGCAGCTCCGGGACAGGTCTCCAAGAGACCCAGTACTTC
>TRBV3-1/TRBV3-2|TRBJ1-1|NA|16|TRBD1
CASSLQGAGRFTEAFF
TGTGCCAGCAGCCTACAGGGGGCGGGAAGGTTCACTGAAGCTTTCTTT
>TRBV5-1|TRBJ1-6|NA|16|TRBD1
CASSLTFAGGFSPLHF
TGCGCCAGCAGCTTGACGTTTGCAGGGGGCTTTTCACCCCTCCACTTT
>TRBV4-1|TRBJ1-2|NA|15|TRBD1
CASSQAMGQAYGYTF
TGCGCCAGCAGCCAAGCGATGGGACAGGCCTATGGCTACACCTTC
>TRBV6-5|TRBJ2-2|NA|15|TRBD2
CATWDLPAGTGELFF
TGTGCCACCTGGGACCTACCAGCGGGGACCGGGGAGCTGTTTTTT
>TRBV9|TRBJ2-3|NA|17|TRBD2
CASSPLGLAGITDTQYF
TGTGCCAGCAGCCCACTGGGGCTAGCGGGCATCACAGATACGCAGTATTTT
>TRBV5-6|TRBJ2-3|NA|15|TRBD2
CASRDTGTMGDTQYF
TGTGCCAGCAGGGACACCGGGACTATGGGAGATACGCAGTATTTT
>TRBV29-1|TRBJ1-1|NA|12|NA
CSVTRPSAEAFF
TGCAGCGTTACACGTCCGAGCGCTGAAGCTTTCTTT
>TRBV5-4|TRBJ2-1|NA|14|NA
CASSLRLNENEQFF
TGTGCCAGCAGCCTACGCCTCAACGAAAATGAGCAGTTCTTC
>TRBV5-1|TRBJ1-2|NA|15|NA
CASSLDGALGYGYTF
TGCGCCAGCAGCTTGGATGGGGCCCTGGGTTATGGCTACACCTTC
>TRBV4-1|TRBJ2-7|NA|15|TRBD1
CASSQGGDRAHEQYF
TGCGCCAGCAGCCAAGGGGGCGACAGGGCCCACGAGCAGTACTTC
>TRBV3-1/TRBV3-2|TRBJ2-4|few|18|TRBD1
CASSQGGWTGLAKNIQYF
TGTGCCAGCAGCCAAGGGGGATGGACAGGGTTAGCCAAAAACATTCAGTACTTC
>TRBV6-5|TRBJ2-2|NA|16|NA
CASSYSLATNTGELFF
TGTGCCAGCAGTTACTCCCTAGCGACGAACACCGGGGAGCTGTTTTTT
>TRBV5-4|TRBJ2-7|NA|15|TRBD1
CASSTRQGAGDEQYF
TGTGCCAGCAGTACCCGACAGGGGGCTGGGGACGAGCAGTACTTC
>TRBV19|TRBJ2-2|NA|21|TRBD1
CASRPLGGGQGPRANTGELFF
TGTGCCAGTAGACCTCTGGGGGGGGGACAGGGGCCCCGCGCGAACACCGGGGAGCTGTTTTTT